Sequencing of this T cell receptor (beta chain) was carried out in a study of cytomegalovirus exposure and HLA in healthy donors. Whole-study results and caveats: The likely explanation for a cluster of highly shared sequence variants was sequencing artifact. A later analysis, which compared TCR beta chains of equal frequency, found the HLA-associated ones more clonally expanded. V- and J-gene trimming in TCR beta was tied to a missense DCLRE1C variant by an analysis performed later. Prior analysis indicated that the majority of TCR beta V segments exhibited productivity approximately 90% or approximately 30% of the time.

This CDR3 contains 18 residues. CDR1 is SGHNT, CDR2 YYREEE, per germline (reference sequence). V was clipped by 2 bases and J by 5 bases; unmatched bases: 18. With respect to this clone: What it binds is unknown.

PCR primers comprised 60 Vbeta and 13 Jbeta primers. Here immunoSEQ multiplex PCR was the method, and the copy in TCRdb shows in-frame clones only, minus some. The sample has 180,000 or so clones, less than 80% seen once. The receptor was derived from a female donor in good health and CMV-seronegative. Material: PBMCs. This rearrangement joins TRBV5-4 to TRBJ2-5; 7 bases match TRBD1. The CDR3 DNA sequence: TGTGCCAGCAGCTTAAAATTTCAGGGGGATGCCGGTGGCGAGACCCAGTACTTC. Translated, it gives CASSLKFQGDAGGETQYF.